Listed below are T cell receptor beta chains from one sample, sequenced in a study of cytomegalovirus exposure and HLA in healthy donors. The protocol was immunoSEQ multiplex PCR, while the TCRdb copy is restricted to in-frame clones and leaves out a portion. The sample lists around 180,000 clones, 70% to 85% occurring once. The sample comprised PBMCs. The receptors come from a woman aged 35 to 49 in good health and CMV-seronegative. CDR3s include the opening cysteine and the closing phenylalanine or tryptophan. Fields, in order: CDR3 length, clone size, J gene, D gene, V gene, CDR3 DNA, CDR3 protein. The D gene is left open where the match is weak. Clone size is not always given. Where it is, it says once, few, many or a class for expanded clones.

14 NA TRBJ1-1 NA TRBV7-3 TGTGCCAGCAGCTTTCAGGGTCGGAACACTGAAGCTTTCTTT CASSFQGRNTEAFF
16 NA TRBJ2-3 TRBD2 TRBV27 TGTGCCAGCAGCTTTGGGCTAGCGGGGCCCACAGATACGCAGTATTTT CASSFGLAGPTDTQYF
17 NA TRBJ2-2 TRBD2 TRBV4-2 TGTGCCAGCAGCCAAGAGACTAGCGGGACGGTGGCCGGGGAGCTGTTTTTT CASSQETSGTVAGELFF
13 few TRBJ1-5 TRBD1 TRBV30 TGTGCATTTGACAGGGATAGCAATCAGCCCCAGCATTTT CAFDRDSNQPQHF
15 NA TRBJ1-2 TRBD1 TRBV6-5 TGTGCCAGCAGTCCCCGGGGACAGGGGGTGAATGGCTACACCTTC CASSPRGQGVNGYTF
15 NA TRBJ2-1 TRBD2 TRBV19 TGTGCCAGTAGGGGACTAGCGGGATCCTACAATGAGCAGTTCTTC CASRGLAGSYNEQFF
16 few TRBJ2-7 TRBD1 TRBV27 TGTGCCAGCAGTTTTTCGGGAATCGGGACAGGCCCCGAGCAGTACTTC CASSFSGIGTGPEQYF
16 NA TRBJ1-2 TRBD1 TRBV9 TGTGCCAGCAGCCCACAGACAGGGATTAAGACGGGCGGCTACACCTTC CASSPQTGIKTGGYTF
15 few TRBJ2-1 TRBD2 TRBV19 TGTGCCAGTAGTATAAGCGGGAGTGCCCCCCATGAGCAGTTCTTC CASSISGSAPHEQFF
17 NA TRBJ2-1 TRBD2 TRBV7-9 TGTGCCAGCAGCTTACGGACTAGCGGGAGCCCCTACAATGAGCAGTTCTTC CASSLRTSGSPYNEQFF
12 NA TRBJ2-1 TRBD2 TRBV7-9 TGTTCCAGCGGGACTAGGATTGGGGAGCAGTTCTTC CSSGTRIGEQFF
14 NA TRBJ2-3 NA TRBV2 TGTGCCAGCACTCGACTTACCTCAACAGATACGCAGTATTTT CASTRLTSTDTQYF
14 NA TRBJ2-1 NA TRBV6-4 TGTGCCAGCAGCACTGCTGGACAGCTCAATGAGCAGTTCTTC CASSTAGQLNEQFF
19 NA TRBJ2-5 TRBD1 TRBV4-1 TGCGCCAGCAGCCAAGATGTCGGAGGGACAGGGGGCGGGCAAGAGACCCAGTACTTC CASSQDVGGTGGGQETQYF
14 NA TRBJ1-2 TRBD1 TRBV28 TGTGCCAGCAGTCCATCGGGACAGGACTATGGCTACACCTTC CASSPSGQDYGYTF
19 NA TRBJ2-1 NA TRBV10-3 TGTGCCATCAGTGAGTCGACCCAAGGCGGCATAGGCCCCTACAATGAGCAGTTCTTC CAISESTQGGIGPYNEQFF
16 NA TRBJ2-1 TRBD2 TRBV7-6 TGTGCCAGCAGCCTGTTACGGACTAGCGGGAGCATTGAGCAGTTCTTC CASSLLRTSGSIEQFF
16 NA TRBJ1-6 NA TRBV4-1 TGCGCCAGCAGCCAAGAAGGCAGGGGACTAAATTCACCCCTCCACTTT CASSQEGRGLNSPLHF
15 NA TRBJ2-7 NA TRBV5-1 TGCGCCAGCAGCCTGGGGAGGACTATCTCCTACGAGCAGTACTTC CASSLGRTISYEQYF
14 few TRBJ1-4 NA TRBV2 TGTGCCAGCAGCGGGGACTCTTCGGGTGAAAAACTGTTTTTT CASSGDSSGEKLFF
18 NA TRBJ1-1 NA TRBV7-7 TGTGCTAGCAGCCCCCCCCATAGGGCAGGGCGGGAGGACACTGAAGCTTTCTTT CASSPPHRAGREDTEAFF
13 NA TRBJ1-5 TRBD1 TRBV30 TGTGCCTGGAGTCCCGACAGGGATCAGCCCCAGCATTTT CAWSPDRDQPQHF